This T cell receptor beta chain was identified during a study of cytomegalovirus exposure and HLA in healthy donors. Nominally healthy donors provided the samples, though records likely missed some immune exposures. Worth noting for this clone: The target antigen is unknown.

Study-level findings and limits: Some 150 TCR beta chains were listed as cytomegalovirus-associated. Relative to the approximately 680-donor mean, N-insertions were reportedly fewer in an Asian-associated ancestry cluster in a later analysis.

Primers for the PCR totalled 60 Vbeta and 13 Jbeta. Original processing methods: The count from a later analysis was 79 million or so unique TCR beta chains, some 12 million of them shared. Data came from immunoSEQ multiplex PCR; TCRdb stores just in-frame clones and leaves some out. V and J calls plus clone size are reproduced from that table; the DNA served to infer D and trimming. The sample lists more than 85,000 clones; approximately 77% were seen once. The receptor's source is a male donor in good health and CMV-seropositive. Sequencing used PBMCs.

CDR3 sequence: CASSGRQGGGPLHF. In nucleotides, the CDR3 is TGTGCCAGTAGTGGTCGACAGGGCGGAGGACCCCTCCACTTT. This rearrangement joins TRBV19 to TRBJ1-6; 7 nucleotides align to TRBD1. The CDR3 runs 14 residues. Germline CDR1 reads LNHDA; CDR2 reads SQIVND (reference sequence). J gave up 12 bases and V 5 bases, and 10 bases lay outside the gene matches. Supplemented by reference TRBV19 and TRBJ1-6, the full variable domain reads DGGITQSPKYLFRKEGQNVTLSCEQNLNHDAMYWYRQDPGQGLRLIYYSQIVNDFQKGDIAEGYSVSREKKESFPLTVTSAQKNPTAFYLCASSGRQGGGPLHFGNGTRLTVT.